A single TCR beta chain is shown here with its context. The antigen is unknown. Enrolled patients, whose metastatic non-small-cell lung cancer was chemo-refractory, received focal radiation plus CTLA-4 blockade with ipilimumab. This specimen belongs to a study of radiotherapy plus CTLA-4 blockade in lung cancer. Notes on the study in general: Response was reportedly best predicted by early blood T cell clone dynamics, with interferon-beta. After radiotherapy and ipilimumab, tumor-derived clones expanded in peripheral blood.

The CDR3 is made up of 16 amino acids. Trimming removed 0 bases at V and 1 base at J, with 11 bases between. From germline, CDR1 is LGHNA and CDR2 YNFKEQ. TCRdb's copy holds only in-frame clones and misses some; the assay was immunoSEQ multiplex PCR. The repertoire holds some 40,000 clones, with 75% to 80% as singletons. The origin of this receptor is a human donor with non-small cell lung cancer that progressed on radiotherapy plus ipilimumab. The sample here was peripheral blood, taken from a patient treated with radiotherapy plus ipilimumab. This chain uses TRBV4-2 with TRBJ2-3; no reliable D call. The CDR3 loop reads CASSQDSRSRTDTQYF. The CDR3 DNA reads TGTGCCAGCAGCCAAGATAGCCGATCACGCACAGATACGCAGTATTTT.